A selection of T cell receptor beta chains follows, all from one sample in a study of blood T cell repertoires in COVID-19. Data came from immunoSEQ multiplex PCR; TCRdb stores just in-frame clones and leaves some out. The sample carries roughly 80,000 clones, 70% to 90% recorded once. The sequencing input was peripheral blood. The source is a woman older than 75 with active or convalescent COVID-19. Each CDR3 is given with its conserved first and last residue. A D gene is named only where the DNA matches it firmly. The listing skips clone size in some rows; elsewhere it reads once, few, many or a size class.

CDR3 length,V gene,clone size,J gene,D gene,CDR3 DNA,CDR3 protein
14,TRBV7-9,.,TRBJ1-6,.,TGTGCCAGCAATCCGGGGGGGGTAAATTCACCCCTCCACTTT,CASNPGGVNSPLHF
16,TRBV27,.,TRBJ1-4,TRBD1,TGTGCCAGCAGCCGGGACAGGGCCCTCCGTAATGAAAAACTGTTTTTT,CASSRDRALRNEKLFF
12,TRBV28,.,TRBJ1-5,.,TGTGCCAGCATGAGCGGGGATCAGCCCCAGCATTTT,CASMSGDQPQHF
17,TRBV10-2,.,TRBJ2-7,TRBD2,TGCGCCAGCAGTGATAGGGGAGGGAGCGCAAGAGGCTACGAGCAGTACTTC,CASSDRGGSARGYEQYF
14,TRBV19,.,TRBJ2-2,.,TGTGCCAGTAGGCGGCGGGACTCAACCGGGGAGCTGTTTTTT,CASRRRDSTGELFF
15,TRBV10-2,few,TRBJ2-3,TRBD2,TGCGCCAGCAGCCGACTAGCGGGGGACCCAGATACGCAGTATTTT,CASSRLAGDPDTQYF
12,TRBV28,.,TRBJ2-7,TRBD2,TGTGCCAGCAGGACTAGCGTTGGGGAGCAGTACTTC,CASRTSVGEQYF
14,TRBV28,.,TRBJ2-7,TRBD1,TGTGCCAGCAGCTCGGGACAGGGAATCTACGAGCAGTACTTC,CASSSGQGIYEQYF
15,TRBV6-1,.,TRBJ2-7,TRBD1,TGTGCCAGCAGTGAAGCCGGGACAGCTACTTACGAGCAGTACTTC,CASSEAGTATYEQYF
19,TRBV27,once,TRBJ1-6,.,TGTGCCAGCAGTTTAAAGAGGACAGTGGGGAGCTCCTATAATTCACCCCTCCACTTT,CASSLKRTVGSSYNSPLHF